The T cell receptor beta chain under discussion was sequenced for a study of T cell changes during pregnancy in multiple sclerosis. V lost 3 bases to trimming and J lost 6 bases, with 12 bases between them. Germline V gene sequence: CDR1 LNHDA, CDR2 SQIVND (reference sequence). The CDR3 spans 15 residues. Only in-frame clones appear in the TCRdb table, and some are missing; sequencing was by immunoSEQ multiplex PCR. The sample comprises over 35,000 clones, roughly nine tenths of which are singletons, and around 0.51% rests with the top ten. The chain recombines TRBV19 with TRBJ1-6, with D unclear. This specimen consisted of CD4+ T cells from peripheral blood mononuclear cells, obtained in the first trimester of pregnancy. This receptor was identified in a female donor with multiple sclerosis, enrolled in a pregnancy study. This CDR3 reads CASSIFQDPNSPLHF. The CDR3 DNA is TGTGCCAGTAGTATCTTTCAGGATCCTAATTCACCCCTCCACTTT.